This TCR beta chain was recorded in a study of CXCR3-negative and CXCR3-positive naive CD8 T cells. The TRB cDNA libraries were prepared by 5' RACE with UMI labels. TCRdb re-called the 5' RACE reads and catalogs CDR3 proteins one per entry, DNA excluded. Its table records over 100,000 distinct CDR3 sequences. The sample consisted of naive CXCR3- CD8+ T cells from blood. As for subset: CD45RO-CCR7+CD27+CD95- naive CD8+ T cells lacking CXCR3 (TNR3-). This receptor was taken from a human donor in good health. Some clones in this sample may be carry-over from other donors' samples.

The CDR3 here is CASSSRLGRHNKQFF. The rearrangement links TRBV28 to TRBJ2-1; TCRdb selects TRBD2, and the lack of DNA leaves this call unchecked. The CDR3 extends over 15 amino acids. Germline lookup yields CDR1 MDHEN and CDR2 SYDVKM.